These 9 T cell receptor beta chains came from one sample sequenced in a study of cytomegalovirus exposure and HLA in healthy donors. Primers for the PCR totalled 60 Vbeta and 13 Jbeta. Clones were read by immunoSEQ multiplex PCR, and TCRdb kept only the in-frame ones, dropping some. The top ten hold around 3.9% of the sample, which has around 120,000 clones, around two thirds seen once. Specimen: PBMCs. All receptors derive from a man younger than 40 in good health and CMV-seropositive.

CDR3 region: CASSTIAGGTDTQYF. CDR3 sequence (DNA): TGTGCCAGTAGTACCATAGCGGGGGGCACAGATACGCAGTATTTT. The chain employs TRBV19 and TRBJ2-3; TRBD2 matches at 9 bases. Per germline, CDR1 LNHDA and CDR2 SQIVND (reference sequence). The CDR3 totals 15 residues. With V trimmed by 4 bases and J by 1 base, 3 bases remained unmatched.

The rearrangement uses TRBV7-9 and TRBJ2-5, with 7 bases lining up with TRBD1. The DNA matches TRBJ2-7 better at its end, which makes the J call doubtful. Per germline, CDR1 SEHNR and CDR2 FQNEAQ (reference sequence). This CDR3 contains 18 residues. For the CDR3, the DNA is TGTGCCAGCAGCTCAAGTTCAGGGGGTTGGGGGAGCTCCTACGAGCAGTACTTC. Its translation is CASSSSSGGWGSSYEQYF.

The chain carries TRBV6-6 and TRBJ1-2; TRBD1 aligns across 7 bases. The germline V gene encodes CDR1 MNHNY and CDR2 SVGAGI (reference sequence). The CDR3 totals 15 residues. J gave up 0 bases and V 4 bases, and 5 bases lay outside the gene matches. The CDR3 DNA reads TGTGCCAGCAGTTCCCACGGGACAGCTAACTATGGCTACACCTTC. It specifies CASSSHGTANYGYTF.

The chain recombines TRBV7-9 with TRBJ1-2, with D unresolved. CDR3 length: 13 amino acids. The V gene lost 3 bases and the J gene lost 6 bases, with 11 bases spanning the gap. Germline values: CDR1 SEHNR, CDR2 FQNEAQ (reference sequence). The CDR3 sequence: CASSLWEPDGYTF. In DNA form, the CDR3 reads TGTGCCAGCAGCTTGTGGGAGCCAGATGGCTACACCTTC.

The chain carries TRBV5-6 and TRBJ2-7; unclear D gene. The germline CDR1 and CDR2 sequences are SGHDT and YYEEEE. V was trimmed by 1 base and J by 2 bases, leaving 7 bases between them. The CDR3 has 13 residues. CDR3 sequence: CASSLLGTYEQYF. CDR3 in DNA: TGTGCCAGCAGCTTGCTCGGTACCTACGAGCAGTACTTC.

This clone was found a few times. The V call is TRBV7-9, the J call TRBJ2-1; D perhaps matches TRBD1 (5 bases). Germline lookup yields CDR1 SEHNR and CDR2 FQNEAQ (reference sequence). This CDR3 is built from 12 residues. V shed 6 bases and J shed 3 bases, with 6 bases lying between them. This CDR3 reads CASRRGYNEQFF. DNA for the CDR3: TGTGCCAGCAGAAGGGGCTACAATGAGCAGTTCTTC.

The chain employs TRBV10-3 and TRBJ2-7; TRBD2 agrees at 13 bases. Trimming removed 10 bases from V and 3 bases from J; junction bases left unmatched: 21. Germline V gene sequence: CDR1 ENHRY, CDR2 SYGVKD. This CDR3 is 19 amino acids long. CDR3 DNA sequence: TGTGCCACGCCTCCGACAGCTTACACTAGCGGGGGGGAAGTCTACGAGCAGTACTTC. The encoded protein is CATPPTAYTSGGEVYEQYF.

This rearrangement joins TRBV19 to TRBJ2-5, with TRBD2 matching 11 bases. The CDR3 is 18 amino acids. J gave up 4 bases and V 5 bases, and 15 bases lay outside the gene matches. Germline V gives CDR1 LNHDA, CDR2 SQIVND (reference sequence). Here the CDR3 DNA reads TGTGCCAGTAGTCCCAACCGACTAGCGGGGTCGATGGGAGAGACCCAGTACTTC. This translates into CASSPNRLAGSMGETQYF.

The chain recombines TRBV6-4 with TRBJ1-6; D call uncertain. Trimming took off 7 bases at V and 13 bases at J, with 11 bases between the two ends. The V gene's germline CDR1 is MRHNA and CDR2 SNTAGT. The CDR3 extends over 11 amino acids. The CDR3 sequence: CASTVSEPLHF. The CDR3 DNA reads TGTGCCAGCACCGTATCGGAGCCCCTCCACTTT.